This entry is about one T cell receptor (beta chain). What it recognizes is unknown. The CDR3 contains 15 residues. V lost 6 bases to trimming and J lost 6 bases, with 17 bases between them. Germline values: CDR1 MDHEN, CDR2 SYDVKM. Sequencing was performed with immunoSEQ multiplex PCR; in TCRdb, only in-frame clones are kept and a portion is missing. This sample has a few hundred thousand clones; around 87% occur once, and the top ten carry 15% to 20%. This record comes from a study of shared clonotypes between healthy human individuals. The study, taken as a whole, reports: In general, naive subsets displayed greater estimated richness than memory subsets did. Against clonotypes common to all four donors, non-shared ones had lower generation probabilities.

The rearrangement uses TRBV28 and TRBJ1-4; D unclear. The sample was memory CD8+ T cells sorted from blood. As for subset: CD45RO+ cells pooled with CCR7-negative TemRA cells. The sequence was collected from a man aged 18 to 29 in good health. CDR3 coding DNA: TGTGCCAGCAGATACCGGGGAGCTAGGGATGAAAAACTGTTTTTT. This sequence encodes CASRYRGARDEKLFF. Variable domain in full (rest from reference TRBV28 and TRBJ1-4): DVKVTQSSRYLVKRTGEKVFLECVQDMDHENMFWYRQDPGLGLRLIYFSYDVKMKEKGDIPEGYSVSREKKERFSLILESASTNQTSMYLCASRYRGARDEKLFFGSGTQLSVL.